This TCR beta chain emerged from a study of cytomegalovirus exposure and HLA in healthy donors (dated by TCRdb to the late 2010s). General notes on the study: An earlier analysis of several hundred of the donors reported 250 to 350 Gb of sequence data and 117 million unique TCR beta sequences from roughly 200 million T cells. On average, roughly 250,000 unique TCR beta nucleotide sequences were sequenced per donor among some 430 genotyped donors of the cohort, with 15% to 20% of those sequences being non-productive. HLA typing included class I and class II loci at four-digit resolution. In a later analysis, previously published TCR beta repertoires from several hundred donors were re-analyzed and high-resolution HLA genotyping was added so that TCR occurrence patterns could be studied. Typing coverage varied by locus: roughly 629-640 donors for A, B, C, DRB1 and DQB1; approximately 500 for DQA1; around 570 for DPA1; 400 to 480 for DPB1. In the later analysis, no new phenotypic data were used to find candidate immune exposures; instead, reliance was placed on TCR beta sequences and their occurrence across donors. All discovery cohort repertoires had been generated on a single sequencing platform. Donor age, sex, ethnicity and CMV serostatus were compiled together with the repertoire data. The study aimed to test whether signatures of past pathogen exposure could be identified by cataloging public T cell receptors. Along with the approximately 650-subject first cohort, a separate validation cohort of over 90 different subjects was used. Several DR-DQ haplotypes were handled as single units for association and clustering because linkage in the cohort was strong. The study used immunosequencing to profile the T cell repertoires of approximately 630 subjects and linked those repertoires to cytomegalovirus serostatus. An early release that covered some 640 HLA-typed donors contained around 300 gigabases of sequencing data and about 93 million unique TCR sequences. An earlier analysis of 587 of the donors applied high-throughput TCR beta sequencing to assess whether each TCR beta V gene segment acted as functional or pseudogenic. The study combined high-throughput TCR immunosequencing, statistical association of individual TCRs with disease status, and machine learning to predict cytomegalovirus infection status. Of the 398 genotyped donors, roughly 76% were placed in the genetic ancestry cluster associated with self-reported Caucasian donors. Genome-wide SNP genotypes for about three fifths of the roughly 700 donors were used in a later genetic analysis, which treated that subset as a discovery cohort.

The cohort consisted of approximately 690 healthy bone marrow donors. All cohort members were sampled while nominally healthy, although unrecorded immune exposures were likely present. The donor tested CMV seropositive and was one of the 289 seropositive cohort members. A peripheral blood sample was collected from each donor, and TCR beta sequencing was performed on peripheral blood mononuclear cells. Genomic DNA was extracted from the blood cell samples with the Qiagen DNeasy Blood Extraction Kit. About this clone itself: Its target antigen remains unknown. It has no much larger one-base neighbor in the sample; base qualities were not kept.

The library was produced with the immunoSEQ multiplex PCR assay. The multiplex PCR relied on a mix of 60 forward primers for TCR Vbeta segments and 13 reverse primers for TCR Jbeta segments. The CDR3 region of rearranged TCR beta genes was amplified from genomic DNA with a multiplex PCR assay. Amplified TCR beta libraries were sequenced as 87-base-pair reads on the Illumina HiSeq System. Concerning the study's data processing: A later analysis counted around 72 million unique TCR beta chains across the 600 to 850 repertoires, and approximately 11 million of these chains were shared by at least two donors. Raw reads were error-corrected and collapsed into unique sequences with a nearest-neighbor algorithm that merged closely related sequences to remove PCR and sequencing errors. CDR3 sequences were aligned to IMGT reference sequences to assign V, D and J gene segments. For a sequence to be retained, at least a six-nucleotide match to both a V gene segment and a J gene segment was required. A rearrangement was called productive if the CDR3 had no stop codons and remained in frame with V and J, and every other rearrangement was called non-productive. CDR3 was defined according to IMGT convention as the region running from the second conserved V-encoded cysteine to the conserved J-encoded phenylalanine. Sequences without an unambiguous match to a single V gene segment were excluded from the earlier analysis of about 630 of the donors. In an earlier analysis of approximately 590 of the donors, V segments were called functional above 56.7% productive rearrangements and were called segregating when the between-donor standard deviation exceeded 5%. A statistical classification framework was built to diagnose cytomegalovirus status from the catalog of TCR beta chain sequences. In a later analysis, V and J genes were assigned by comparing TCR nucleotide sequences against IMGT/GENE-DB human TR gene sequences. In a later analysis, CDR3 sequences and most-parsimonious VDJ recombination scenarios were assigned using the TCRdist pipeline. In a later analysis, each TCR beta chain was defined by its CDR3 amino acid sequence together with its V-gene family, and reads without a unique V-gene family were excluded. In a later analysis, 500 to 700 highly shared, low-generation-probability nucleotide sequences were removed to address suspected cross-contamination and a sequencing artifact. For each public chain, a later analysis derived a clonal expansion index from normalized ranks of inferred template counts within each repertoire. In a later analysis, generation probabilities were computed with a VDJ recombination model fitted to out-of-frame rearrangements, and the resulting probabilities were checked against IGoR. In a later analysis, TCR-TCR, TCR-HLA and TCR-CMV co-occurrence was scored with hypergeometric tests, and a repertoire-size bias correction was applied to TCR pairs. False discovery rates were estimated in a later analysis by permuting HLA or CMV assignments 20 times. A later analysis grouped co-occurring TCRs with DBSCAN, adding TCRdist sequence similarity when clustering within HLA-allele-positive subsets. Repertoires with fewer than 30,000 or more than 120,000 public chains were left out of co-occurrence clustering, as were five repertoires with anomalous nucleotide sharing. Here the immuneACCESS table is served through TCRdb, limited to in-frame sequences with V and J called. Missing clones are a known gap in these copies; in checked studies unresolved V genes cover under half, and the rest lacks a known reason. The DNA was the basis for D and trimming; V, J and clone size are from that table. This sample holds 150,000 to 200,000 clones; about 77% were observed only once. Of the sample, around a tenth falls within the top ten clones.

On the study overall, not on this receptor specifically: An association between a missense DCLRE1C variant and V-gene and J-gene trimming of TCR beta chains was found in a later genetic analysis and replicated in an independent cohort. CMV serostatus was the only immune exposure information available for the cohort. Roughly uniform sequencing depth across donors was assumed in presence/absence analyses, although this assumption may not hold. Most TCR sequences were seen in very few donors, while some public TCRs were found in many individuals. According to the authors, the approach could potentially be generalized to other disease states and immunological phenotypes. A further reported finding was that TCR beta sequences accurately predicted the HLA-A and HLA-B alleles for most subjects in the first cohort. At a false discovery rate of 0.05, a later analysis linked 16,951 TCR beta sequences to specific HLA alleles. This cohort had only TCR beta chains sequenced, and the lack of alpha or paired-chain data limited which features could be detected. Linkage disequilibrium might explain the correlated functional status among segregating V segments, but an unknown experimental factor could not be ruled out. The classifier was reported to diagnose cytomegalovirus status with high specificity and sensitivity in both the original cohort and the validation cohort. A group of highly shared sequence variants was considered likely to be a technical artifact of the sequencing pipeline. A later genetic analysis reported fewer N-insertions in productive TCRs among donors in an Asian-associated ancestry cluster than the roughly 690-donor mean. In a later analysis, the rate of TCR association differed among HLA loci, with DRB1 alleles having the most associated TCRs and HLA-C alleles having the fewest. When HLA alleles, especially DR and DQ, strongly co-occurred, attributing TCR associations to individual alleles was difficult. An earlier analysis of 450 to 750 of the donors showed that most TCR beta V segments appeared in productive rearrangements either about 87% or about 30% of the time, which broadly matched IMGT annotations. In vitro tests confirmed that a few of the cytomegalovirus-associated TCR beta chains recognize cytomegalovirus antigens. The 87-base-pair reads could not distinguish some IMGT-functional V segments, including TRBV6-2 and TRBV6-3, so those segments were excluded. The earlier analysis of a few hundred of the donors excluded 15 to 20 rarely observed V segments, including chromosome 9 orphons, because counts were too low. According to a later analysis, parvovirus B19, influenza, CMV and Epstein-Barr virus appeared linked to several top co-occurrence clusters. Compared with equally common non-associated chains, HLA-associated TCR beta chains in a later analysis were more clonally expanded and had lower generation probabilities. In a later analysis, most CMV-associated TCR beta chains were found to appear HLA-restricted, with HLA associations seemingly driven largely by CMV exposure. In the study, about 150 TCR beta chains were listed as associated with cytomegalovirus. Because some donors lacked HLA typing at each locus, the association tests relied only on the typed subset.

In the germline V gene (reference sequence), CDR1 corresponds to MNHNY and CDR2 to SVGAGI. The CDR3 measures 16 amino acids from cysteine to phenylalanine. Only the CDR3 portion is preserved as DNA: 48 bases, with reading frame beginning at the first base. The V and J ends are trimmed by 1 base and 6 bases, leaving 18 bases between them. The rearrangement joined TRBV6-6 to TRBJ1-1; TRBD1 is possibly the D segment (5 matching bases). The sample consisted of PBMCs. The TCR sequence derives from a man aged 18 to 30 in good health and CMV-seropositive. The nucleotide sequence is TGTGCCAGCAGTTACTTGGGTACCGGGGGGGGGTCTGAAGCTTTCTTT. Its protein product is CASSYLGTGGGSEAFF.